What follows describes a single T cell receptor beta chain. Its antigen is undetermined. V trimming: 5 bases; J trimming: 4 bases; junction bases outside the gene matches: 10. CDR3 length: 16 amino acids. The germline V gene encodes CDR1 SGHTA and CDR2 FQGNSA. Each CDR3 protein is one row after TCRdb ran MiXCR on the 5' RACE reads. The sample lists a few hundred thousand distinct CDR3 sequences; 16% were seen once. The sample comes from a study of T-cell memory formation after mild COVID-19. The overall study: For the most part, TCR clusters were specific to one donor. Broader study findings: Clones that contracted clustered mainly in CM and EM if CD4+ and in EMRA if CD8+.

The receptor comes from a man between 18 and 35 years old who had mild COVID-19 (a few samples of this study predate the infection). Cell type and time point are not known. The chain employs TRBV7-2 and TRBJ1-5; 8 bases match TRBD1. The sample comprised PBMCs or a T cell subset sorted from them (not recorded which). DNA of the CDR3: TGTGCCAGCAGCCCGGGACAGGCTAGGCTTAATCAGCCCCAGCATTTT. Its translation: CASSPGQARLNQPQHF.